This T cell receptor (beta chain) was sequenced for a study of cytotoxic CD8 clonotypes in ibrutinib-treated CLL. CDR3 length: 14 residues. The germline CDR1 and CDR2 sequences are LNHDA and SQIVND (reference sequence). The V gene lost 3 bases and the J gene lost 5 bases, with 13 bases spanning the gap. Study-wide findings and caveats: Under therapy, public clonotypes either contracted or stayed stable, and they were uncommon.

As for this clone: Its antigen is not known.

Sequencing used immunoSEQ multiplex PCR; TCRdb keeps in-frame clones, though not all of them. Among more than 70,000 clones listed, about four fifths were seen once. This chain connects TRBV19 to TRBJ2-5, with D perhaps matching TRBD1 or TRBD2 (5 bases each). Material: PBMCs, obtained after 12 months of ibrutinib treatment. This receptor was identified in a human donor with chronic lymphocytic leukemia. CDR3: CASSMGGTLETQYF. Here the CDR3 DNA reads TGTGCCAGTAGTATGGGTGGGACCTTGGAGACCCAGTACTTC.